This T cell receptor (beta chain) was sequenced in a study of blood T cell repertoires in COVID-19. The overall study: Sites in the United States, Italy and Spain provided acute and convalescent COVID-19 samples. Sources were T cells, B-cell-depleted T cells, or PBMCs; the material itself was cDNA or gDNA.

The germline gives CDR1 SGHTA, CDR2 FQGNSA. The CDR3 runs to 12 residues. The V gene lost 1 base and the J gene lost 7 bases, with 5 bases spanning the gap. Original handling: Estimation of nucleated cell counts was performed using reference gene primer amplification. Here immunoSEQ multiplex PCR was the method, and the copy in TCRdb shows in-frame clones only, minus some. D and trimming come from the DNA, and the V and J calls and clone size come from that table. Of around 170,000 clones listed, roughly 77% were seen once; the top ten hold 12%. J is TRBJ1-5 and V is TRBV7-2; unclear D gene. The TCR was taken from a woman older than 75 with COVID-19, enrolled during active disease. The sequenced sample was peripheral blood. The CDR3 DNA reads TGTGCCAGCAGCTTAGTGGGCCAGCCCCAGCATTTT. Residues: CASSLVGQPQHF.